Following are 14 T cell receptor beta chains from one sample sequenced in a study of Graves' ophthalmopathy and Graves' hyperthyroidism. RNA transcripts were the source from which TCR beta CDR3 regions were amplified. The first round was an RT-PCR with HTBI primers, and the second round was a multiplex PCR. Each CDR3 protein is one row after TCRdb ran MiXCR on the multiplex PCR reads. The table has around 670,000 distinct CDR3 sequences, 40% seen once; the top ten hold approximately 43%. Sequenced sample: peripheral blood. These receptor sequences come from an adult man with Graves' ophthalmopathy.

The chain joins TRBV5-1 to TRBJ2-2, with a possible D match to TRBD1 (6 bases). The CDR3 has 14 residues. Germline loops: CDR1 SGHRS, CDR2 YFSETQ. The V gene lost 0 bases and the J gene lost 6 bases, with 9 bases spanning the gap. CDR3 residues: CASSLGQVPGELFF. Here the CDR3 DNA reads TGCGCCAGCAGCTTGGGACAGGTTCCCGGGGAGCTGTTTTTT.

This clonotype was recorded only once. CDR3 loop: CASSESTGDGYTIYF. CDR3 bases: TGTGCCAGCAGTGAATCGACAGGGGATGGCTACACCATATATTTT. The V call is TRBV25-1, the J call TRBJ1-3, with 8 bases matching TRBD1. This CDR3 has 15 residues. Germline assignment: CDR1 MGHDK and CDR2 SYGVNS. The V gene end was trimmed by 1 base and the J gene end by 8 bases; junction bases not matched to a gene: 7.

Details on this clonotype: One end of the junction fails to match germline, which may point to a read error. The genes are TRBV24-1 and TRBJ1-3; D uncertain. CDR3 length: 15 residues. Germline V gene sequence: CDR1 KGHDR, CDR2 SFDVKD. CDR3 DNA: TGTGCCAGCAGTCTCCGGCGGGGTGCTGGAAACACCATATATTTT. This translates into CASSLRRGAGNTIYF.

This chain links TRBV24-1 with TRBJ1-5; D unclear. In germline, CDR1 is KGHDR, CDR2 SFDVKD. Trimming removed 8 bases from V and 6 bases from J, with 16 bases in between. The CDR3 is made up of 14 amino acids. CDR3 sequence (DNA): TGTGCCACCACGCGCAGCCCTTGGGGTCAGCCCCAGCATTTT. It codes for CATTRSPWGQPQHF.

Notes on this clonotype: Compared with germline, one end of the junction differs, possibly owing to a read error. Written as DNA, the CDR3 is TGTGCCGGCAGCTCGAAGGTCCAGGGGAATGAAAAACTGTTTTTT. Encoded protein: CAGSSKVQGNEKLFF. V and J are TRBV7-2 and TRBJ1-4; TRBD1 is a possible D gene (6 bases). CDR3 length equals 15 residues. Germline lookup yields CDR1 SGHTA and CDR2 FQGNSA. Full variable domain (rest looked up from reference TRBV7-2 and TRBJ1-4): GAGVSQSPSNKVTEKGKDVELRCDPISGHTALYWYRQSLGQGLEFLIYFQGNSAPDKSGLPSDRFSAERTGGSVSTLTIQRTQQEDSAVYLCAGSSKVQGNEKLFFGSGTQLSVL.

A note on this clonotype: One end of the junction varies from germline; a read error may be responsible. The rearrangement joins TRBV10-3 to TRBJ1-5, with 7 bases fitting TRBD1. The CDR3 has 15 amino acids. Per the germline V gene, CDR1 is ENHRY and CDR2 is SYGVKD. The CDR3 is CASSSGGLKNQPQHF. The CDR3 DNA follows: TGTGCCAGCAGTTCAGGGGGACTAAAGAATCAGCCCCAGCATTTT.

V gene TRBV20-1 combines with J gene TRBJ2-7, with 11 bases matching TRBD1. V trimming: 5 bases; J trimming: 0 bases; junction bases outside the gene matches: 15. CDR1 and CDR2 from the germline V gene are DFQATT and SNEGSKA (reference sequence). This CDR3 contains 18 residues. CDR3 sequence (DNA): TGCAGTGCTGAGGCTGGGGGACAGGGGGGAACAAGCTCCTACGAGCAGTACTTC. This sequence encodes CSAEAGGQGGTSSYEQYF.

The V and J genes are TRBV7-2 and TRBJ1-2; 9 nucleotides agree with TRBD1. Germline CDR1 is SGHTA and CDR2 is FQGNSA. The length of the CDR3 is 17 residues. Unmatched junction bases numbered 11, after V lost 2 bases and J lost 4 bases. CDR3 amino acids: CASSLFTGGGTSYGYTF. The CDR3 nucleotides read TGTGCCAGCAGCTTATTTACAGGGGGCGGCACTAGCTATGGCTACACCTTC.

This clonotype has ten or more counts. V and J are TRBV10-3 and TRBJ2-7; TRBD1 aligns across 11 bases. The CDR3 totals 14 residues. Germline V gives CDR1 ENHRY, CDR2 SYGVKD. V lost 5 bases, J lost 6 bases, and 6 bases stayed unmatched. The CDR3 loop reads CAISYGQGAGEQYF. DNA of the CDR3: TGTGCCATCAGTTATGGACAGGGGGCTGGCGAGCAGTACTTC.

This clonotype was found many times. The V and J genes are TRBV7-2 and TRBJ1-3; D perhaps matches TRBD1 (6 bases). The CDR3 totals 14 residues. Germline CDR1 reads SGHTA; CDR2 reads FQGNSA. V was pared by 7 bases and J by 1 base, with 11 bases between. The CDR3 DNA reads as TGTGCCAGCACTGTACAGGGTTCTGGAAACACCATATATTTT. Its translation: CASTVQGSGNTIYF.

The rearrangement joins TRBV9 to TRBJ1-5, with D hard to call. CDR1 is SGDLS and CDR2 is YYNGEE in the germline V gene. V was cut by 5 bases and J by 7 bases, with 16 bases left in between. CDR3 size: 14 residues. Here the CDR3 reads CASSYSSPGQPQHF. As DNA, the CDR3 is TGTGCCAGCAGTTACTCAAGCCCGGGGCAGCCCCAGCATTTT.

The rearrangement joins TRBV15 to TRBJ1-5; D perhaps matches TRBD1 (5 bases). Trimming left V 3 bases short and J 6 bases short, with 15 bases between. The CDR3 consists of 15 residues. In germline, CDR1 is LNHNV, CDR2 YYDKDF (reference sequence). The DNA of the CDR3 is TGTGCCACCAGCAGCCTAACCCAGGGAGGTCAGCCCCAGCATTTT. As protein: CATSSLTQGGQPQHF.

This clonotype occurred many times. One end of the junction fails to match germline, which may point to a read error. CDR3 sequence reads: CASSYSWGGNQPQHF. CDR3 in DNA: TGTGCCAGCAGTTATTCGTGGGGTGGCAATCAGCCCCAGCATTTT. This chain joins TRBV10-3 and TRBJ1-5; D not resolved. This CDR3 contains 15 residues. Germline V gene sequence: CDR1 ENHRY, CDR2 SYGVKD.

The chain uses TRBV2 and TRBJ2-7, with D possibly matching TRBD1 (5 bases). The CDR3 sequence is 12 residues long. Trimming cost V 9 bases and J 1 base, with 10 bases left between them. CDR1 is SNHLY, CDR2 FYNNEI, per germline. CDR3 in amino acids: CARQVDSYEQYF. DNA for the CDR3: TGTGCCAGACAGGTAGATTCCTACGAGCAGTACTTC.